This T cell receptor beta chain was captured by sequencing in a study of breast tumors, draining lymph nodes, adjacent tissues. Study-wide points: Findings are consistent with lymph node origin and intratumoral expansion of most tumor T cells. Tumor T cell lymph node origin was a supported hypothesis, not proven. Compared with basal-like, luminal-like tumors shared significantly more repertoire with nontumor tissue. Tumor repertoires ranked between lymph nodes and nontumor tissue in diversity, with V and J gene preferences.

There are a few counts of this clonotype. Its antigen is undetermined. TCRdb itself ran the multiplex PCR reads through MiXCR, one entry per CDR3 protein. The sample comprises about 22,000 distinct CDR3 sequences, about 54% of which are singletons, and 14% rests with the top ten. CDR1 and CDR2 (germline): MGHRA, YSYEKL. Trimming at V came to 0 bases and at J to 5 bases, leaving 3 bases not matched to a gene. The CDR3 totals 14 residues. The TCR comes from a female donor with breast cancer. Some clones in this sample may be carry-over from other donors' samples. Sequencing was performed on breast tumor tissue. The chain recombines TRBV4-1 with TRBJ1-2; 7 bases match TRBD1. CDR3 sequence (DNA): TGCGCCAGCAGCCAAGATAACAGGGGATATGGCTACACCTTC. It yields the protein CASSQDNRGYGYTF.